This T cell receptor (beta chain) came from a study of blood T cell repertoires in COVID-19. This CDR3 is 14 amino acids long. V shed 4 bases, J shed 3 bases, and the junction held 4 bases outside the gene matches. The germline V gene has CDR1 SGHNT and CDR2 YYREEE (reference sequence). Clones were sequenced by immunoSEQ multiplex PCR, and TCRdb holds only the in-frame ones, with some missing. This table holds 200,000 to 250,000 clones, roughly 88% found once. This chain links TRBV5-4 with TRBJ2-7, with 10 bases aligning to TRBD1. Sequencing input: PBMCs or T cells enriched from blood (not recorded which). The TCR comes from a woman aged 25 to 39 who had been exposed to COVID-19. Written as DNA, the CDR3 is TGTGCCAGCAGCGCGGGGACAGGGGACTACGAGCAGTACTTC. It specifies CASSAGTGDYEQYF.